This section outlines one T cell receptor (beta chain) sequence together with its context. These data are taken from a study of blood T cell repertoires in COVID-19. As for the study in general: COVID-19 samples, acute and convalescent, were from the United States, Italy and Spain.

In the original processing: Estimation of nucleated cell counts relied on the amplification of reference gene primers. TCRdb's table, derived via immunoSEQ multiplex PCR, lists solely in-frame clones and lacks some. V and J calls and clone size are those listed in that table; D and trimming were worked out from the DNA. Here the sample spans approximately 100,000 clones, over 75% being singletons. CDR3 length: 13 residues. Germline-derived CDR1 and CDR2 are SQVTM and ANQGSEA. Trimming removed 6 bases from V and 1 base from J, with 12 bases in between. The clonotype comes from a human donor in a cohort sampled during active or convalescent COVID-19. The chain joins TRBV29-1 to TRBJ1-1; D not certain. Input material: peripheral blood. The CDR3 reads CSVVRVENTEAFF. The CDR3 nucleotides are TGCAGCGTCGTGAGGGTGGAGAACACTGAAGCTTTCTTT.